The clone carrying this T cell receptor beta chain was seen repeatedly, ten times or more. The target antigen is unknown. The sample belongs to a study of T cell responses to AZD1222 COVID-19 vaccine. Study conclusions and caveats: Two AZD1222 doses significantly raised spike-specific TCR breadth and depth over controls. The repertoires were collected only after the peak T cell response. Of spike-specific TCRs, nearly half reportedly target regions left unmutated in variants. White British donors predominated, females outnumbered males, and clonal diversity was possibly underestimated.

The V and J ends lost 6 bases and 0 bases respectively, with 12 bases between them. Germline V gene lookup returns CDR1 LNHDA and CDR2 SQIVND (reference sequence). CDR3 size: 15 residues. Some clones are missing from TCRdb's copy, which holds only in-frame ones; the method was immunoSEQ multiplex PCR. This table has 120,000 or so clones, 92% appearing once. The origin of this receptor is an adult in good health. V is TRBV19 and J is TRBJ1-5; a weak D match, TRBD1 (5 bases). The specimen was peripheral blood, collected on day 0 of AZD1222 vaccination. CDR3 coding DNA: TGTGCCAGTAGCTCCCCGGGGGATAGCAATCAGCCCCAGCATTTT. It is translated as CASSSPGDSNQPQHF.